This T cell receptor beta chain was sequenced for a study of blood T cell repertoires in COVID-19. The germline V gene encodes CDR1 SGDLS and CDR2 YYNGEE. The ends were cut back, 4 bases at V and 3 bases at J, with 17 bases in the middle. The CDR3 contains 15 residues. Original processing notes: Nucleated cell counts were estimated from reference gene primer amplification. The repertoire was sequenced with immunoSEQ multiplex PCR; TCRdb's copy has only in-frame clones and lacks some. The V and J calls and the clone size are those of that table, but D and trimming were determined from the DNA. The sample includes 65,000 to 90,000 clones, approximately 77% of them seen just once.

This receptor was taken from a man between 65 and 85 years old with COVID-19, enrolled during active disease. The source material was peripheral blood. The chain has TRBV9 and TRBJ2-7; perhaps TRBD1 as D (5 bases). Here the CDR3 reads CASSPTQGRNYEQYF. CDR3 bases: TGTGCCAGCAGCCCTACCCAGGGCAGAAACTACGAGCAGTACTTC.